The 27 T cell receptor beta chains below come from one sample, sequenced in a study of cytomegalovirus exposure and HLA in healthy donors. Vbeta (60) and Jbeta (13) primers were used in the PCR. Profiling relied on immunoSEQ multiplex PCR, and the TCRdb table lists in-frame clones only, not all of them. Counted here are about 110,000 clones, around three quarters occurring once; the ten biggest clones make up approximately 1.3%. Material: PBMCs. The receptor source for this set is a woman aged 30 to 39 in good health and CMV-seronegative.

The chain uses TRBV30 and TRBJ1-2; maybe TRBD1 (6 bases). This CDR3 has 15 amino acids. CDR1 is GTSNPN, CDR2 SVGIG, per germline (reference sequence). The V end was cut by 3 bases, the J end by 4 bases, with 18 bases between. DNA for the CDR3: TGTGCCTGGAGGGCAAACAGGGCAGCAGGCTATGGCTACACCTTC. Translating gives CAWRANRAAGYGYTF.

The chain employs TRBV21-1 and TRBJ2-3; TRBD2 is taken as the D call from the table, unchecked against the DNA. TRBV21-1 is listed as a pseudogene. CDR3 length equals 18 residues. The CDR3: CASSKANRLADSTDTQYF. The CDR3 coding sequence is TGTGCCAGCAGCAAAGCGAACCGACTAGCGGATAGCACAGATACGCAGTATTTT.

The chain combines TRBV29-1 with TRBJ1-1, with D perhaps TRBD1 (6 bases). Per the germline V gene, CDR1 is SQVTM and CDR2 is ANQGSEA. V was pared by 7 bases and J by 1 base, with 13 bases between. This CDR3 has 13 amino acids. The CDR3 loop is CSGQVSGNTEAFF. The CDR3 DNA sequence: TGCAGCGGACAGGTATCCGGGAACACTGAAGCTTTCTTT.

The chain has TRBV7-8 and TRBJ2-3, with D perhaps TRBD2 (6 bases). The CDR3 totals 15 residues. Germline V gives CDR1 SGHVS, CDR2 FQNEAQ. The V end lost 3 bases, the J end lost 0 bases, and 10 bases lay between the germline ends. The CDR3 DNA reads TGTGCCAGCAGCTTTGGAGGGATAAGCACAGATACGCAGTATTTT. Translated, it gives CASSFGGISTDTQYF. Drawing the rest from reference TRBV7-8 and TRBJ2-3, the complete variable domain is GAGVSQSPRYKVAKRGQDVALRCDPISGHVSLFWYQQALGQGPEFLTYFQNEAQLDKSGLPSDRFFAERPEGSVSTLKIQRTQQEDSAVYLCASSFGGISTDTQYFGPGTRLTVL.

A single count supports this clone. This chain connects TRBV27 to TRBJ2-1; 11 bases map to TRBD2. J was trimmed by 4 bases and V by 5 bases; bases with no gene match: 4. Germline V gene data show CDR1 as MNHEY and CDR2 as SMNVEV (reference sequence). The CDR3 is made up of 15 amino acids. Here the CDR3 DNA reads TGTGCCAGCAGTCTCGGGACTAGCGGTTACAATGAGCAGTTCTTC. This gives the protein CASSLGTSGYNEQFF.

This clone appeared a few times. V usage is TRBV5-1 and J usage is TRBJ1-1; the D is unclear. CDR3 length: 14 residues. Germline V lookup: CDR1 SGHRS, CDR2 YFSETQ. Trimming stripped 0 bases from V and 0 bases from J, with 6 bases between. CDR3 in DNA: TGCGCCAGCAGCTTGGGAGGGCTGAACACTGAAGCTTTCTTT. Translated, it gives CASSLGGLNTEAFF.

The chain is built from TRBV19 and TRBJ1-5; D is uncertain. V lost 5 bases and J lost 4, with 12 bases in between. This CDR3 comprises 14 residues. Germline CDR1 LNHDA, CDR2 SQIVND (reference sequence). Here the CDR3 reads CASSFRTWNQPQHF. As DNA, the CDR3 is TGTGCCAGTAGTTTTCGGACTTGGAATCAGCCCCAGCATTTT.

By share, this clone ranks as medium-sized. This chain uses TRBV2 with TRBJ1-1; 7 bases are a match to TRBD1. This CDR3 comprises 13 residues. CDR1 and CDR2 from the germline V gene are SNHLY and FYNNEI. The V and J ends lost 6 bases and 7 bases, in that order; junction bases with no gene match: 8. The CDR3 nucleotides read TGTGCCAGCAGGAGGGACAGCCAAGGTGAAGCTTTCTTT. Its protein product is CASRRDSQGEAFF.

The table lists this clone with a count of one. This chain joins TRBV29-1 and TRBJ2-2; no firm D call. CDR1 and CDR2 from the germline V gene are SQVTM and ANQGSEA. V was cut by 4 bases and J by 0 bases, with 9 bases left in between. The CDR3 covers 14 residues. The CDR3 bases are TGCAGCGTTGGTAAGAGCGCGAACACCGGGGAGCTGTTTTTT. Amino acids: CSVGKSANTGELFF.

V is TRBV4-2 and J is TRBJ2-2, with TRBD2 as a possible D gene (5 bases). The V gene lost 4 bases and the J gene lost 0 bases, with 9 bases spanning the gap. The CDR3 covers 15 residues. Germline V gene data show CDR1 as LGHNA and CDR2 as YNFKEQ. Written as DNA, the CDR3 is TGTGCCAGCAGCCCGAGGGTTACGAACACCGGGGAGCTGTTTTTT. Translation: CASSPRVTNTGELFF.

The chain recombines TRBV15 with TRBJ1-3, with 7 bases aligning to TRBD1. Germline values: CDR1 LNHNV, CDR2 YYDKDF (reference sequence). J gave up 0 bases and V 3 bases, and 2 bases lay outside the gene matches. This CDR3 is built from 15 residues. CDR3 residues: CATSSRQGSGNTIYF. CDR3 DNA: TGTGCCACCAGCAGTAGACAGGGCTCTGGAAACACCATATATTTT.

The chain carries TRBV6-1 and TRBJ2-7; 9 bases agree with TRBD1. The CDR3 spans 15 residues. Germline assignment: CDR1 MNHNS and CDR2 SASEGT. V shed 5 bases and J 2 bases; nucleotides not matched to a gene: 7. The CDR3 DNA reads TGTGCCAGCAGTATGGGGACAGGGAGAACCTACGAGCAGTACTTC. The encoded protein is CASSMGTGRTYEQYF.

DNA of the CDR3: TGTGCCAGCAGTTACTCGGGACAGGGGGTAGCCGAGCAGTACTTC. As protein: CASSYSGQGVAEQYF. This chain joins TRBV6-5 and TRBJ2-7, with 11 bases aligning to TRBD1. The CDR3 totals 15 residues. Germline loops: CDR1 MNHEY, CDR2 SVGAGI. With V trimmed by 0 bases and J by 6 bases, 4 bases remained unmatched.

V gene TRBV29-1 combines with J gene TRBJ2-2; 8 bases fit TRBD2. This CDR3 spans 17 amino acids. With 5 bases clipped from V and 6 bases from J, the junction kept 17 bases outside the gene matches. CDR1 SQVTM and CDR2 ANQGSEA come from the germline V gene. The CDR3 sequence: CSVMRTLAGAGAGELFF. The CDR3 nucleotides read TGCAGCGTTATGCGTACGCTAGCGGGTGCCGGCGCCGGGGAGCTGTTTTTT.

This chain links TRBV7-8 with TRBJ1-1; D gene unclear. There are 13 residues in the CDR3. The V end was cut by 5 bases, the J end by 0 bases, with 7 bases between. CDR1 and CDR2 from the germline V gene are SGHVS and FQNEAQ. The CDR3 here is CASSPVLNTEAFF. CDR3 nucleotides: TGTGCCAGCAGCCCGGTGCTGAACACTGAAGCTTTCTTT. Using reference TRBV7-8 and TRBJ1-1 for the parts outside the CDR3, the full variable domain is GAGVSQSPRYKVAKRGQDVALRCDPISGHVSLFWYQQALGQGPEFLTYFQNEAQLDKSGLPSDRFFAERPEGSVSTLKIQRTQQEDSAVYLCASSPVLNTEAFFGQGTRLTVV.

The chain is built from TRBV6-5 and TRBJ1-1; D is ambiguous. The CDR3 spans 12 residues. V shed 6 bases and J shed 7 bases, with 12 bases lying between them. Looked up from germline, CDR1 is MNHEY and CDR2 is SVGAGI. The CDR3 DNA follows: TGTGCCAGCAGGTCTAGAGACGGTGAAGCTTTCTTT. Residues: CASRSRDGEAFF.

The V and J genes are TRBV30 and TRBJ2-7; TRBD2 might be the D (5 bases). Germline CDR1 and CDR2: GTSNPN and SVGIG (reference sequence). The germline V and J ends were trimmed by 0 bases and 0 bases, with 12 bases remaining between them. The CDR3 is 15 amino acids. The CDR3: CAWSVRRQFSYEQYF. CDR3 nucleotides: TGTGCCTGGAGTGTACGGAGGCAGTTCTCCTACGAGCAGTACTTC.

This clone appeared a few times. The chain combines TRBV6-5 with TRBJ2-7, with 7 bases aligning to TRBD2. Per the germline V gene, CDR1 is MNHEY and CDR2 is SVGAGI. The CDR3 consists of 14 residues. Germline trimming cut 5 bases from V and 6 bases from J; bases unmatched to any gene: 10. Written as DNA, the CDR3 is TGTGCCAGCAGTACGCTAGCGGAGGGACGCGAGCAGTACTTC. Its translation: CASSTLAEGREQYF.

The chain carries TRBV5-1 and TRBJ2-6; 9 nucleotides agree with TRBD1. Germline V gene sequence: CDR1 SGHRS, CDR2 YFSETQ. The CDR3 is made up of 18 amino acids. J was trimmed by 0 bases and V by 4 bases; bases with no gene match: 8. In nucleotides, the CDR3 is TGCGCCAGCAGCACCACCGGGACAGGGATCTCTGGGGCCAACGTCCTGACTTTC. As protein: CASSTTGTGISGANVLTF.

This clone was recorded at least ten times. The genes are TRBV7-8 and TRBJ2-1, with D maybe TRBD1 (6 bases). Deletions cut 4 bases from V and 6 bases from J, with 13 bases between. Germline CDR1 and CDR2: SGHVS and FQNEAQ. The length of the CDR3 is 14 residues. CDR3 region: CASSYDRWGNEQFF. The CDR3 DNA sequence: TGTGCCAGCAGCTACGACAGGTGGGGCAATGAGCAGTTCTTC.

The J gene is TRBJ2-3, the V gene TRBV14; maybe TRBD2 (5 bases). CDR3 length: 16 residues. The germline CDR1 and CDR2 sequences are SGHDN and FVKESK. Deletions cut 2 bases from V and 2 bases from J, with 14 bases between. CDR3 loop: CASSQIVGLFTDTQYF. CDR3 coding DNA: TGTGCCAGCAGCCAAATCGTCGGACTTTTCACAGATACGCAGTATTTT. Filled out from reference TRBV14 and TRBJ2-3, the complete variable domain reads EAGVTQFPSHSVIEKGQTVTLRCDPISGHDNLYWYRRVMGKEIKFLLHFVKESKQDESGMPNNRFLAERTGGTYSTLKVQPAELEDSGVYFCASSQIVGLFTDTQYFGPGTRLTVL.

The V call is TRBV7-7, the J call TRBJ2-5, with TRBD1 matching over 10 bases. The CDR3 extends over 18 amino acids. V was clipped by 1 base and J by 3 bases; unmatched bases: 11. Looked up from germline, CDR1 is SSHAT and CDR2 is FNYEAQ (reference sequence). DNA of the CDR3: TGTGCCAGCAGCTTAGGTTTCCAAGTAGGGACAGGGGAAGAGACCCAGTACTTC. Protein product: CASSLGFQVGTGEETQYF.

The chain joins TRBV28 to TRBJ2-7; TRBD2 agrees at 10 bases. This CDR3 spans 16 amino acids. Germline V CDR1 and CDR2: MDHEN, SYDVKM. The V gene end was trimmed by 5 bases and the J gene end by 0 bases; junction bases not matched to a gene: 7. CDR3: CASSGTLAGDSYEQYF. The CDR3 DNA follows: TGTGCCAGCAGTGGGACGCTAGCGGGGGACTCCTACGAGCAGTACTTC.

This clone has a single count. The V call is TRBV5-1, the J call TRBJ2-4; possible D gene TRBD1, 6 bases. The germline V gene has CDR1 SGHRS and CDR2 YFSETQ. The CDR3 has 16 residues. Trimming took off 4 bases at V and 0 bases at J, with 14 bases between the two ends. The DNA for the CDR3 is TGCGCCAGCAGCGCCGGGACAAATATAGCCAAAAACATTCAGTACTTC. It translates to CASSAGTNIAKNIQYF.

The rearrangement uses TRBV4-1 and TRBJ2-2; 9 nucleotides align to TRBD1. The CDR3 length is 20 residues. Per the germline V gene, CDR1 is MGHRA and CDR2 is YSYEKL. Trimming at V came to 5 bases and at J to 0 bases, leaving 16 bases not matched to a gene. The CDR3 region is CASSGRTRDREIANTGELFF. CDR3 coding DNA: TGCGCCAGCAGCGGACGTACCCGGGACAGGGAAATCGCGAACACCGGGGAGCTGTTTTTT.

CDR3 DNA sequence: TGTGCCAGCAGCGAGGGGGCATTGACCTACGAGCAGTACTTC. Its translation is CASSEGALTYEQYF. V and J are TRBV7-9 and TRBJ2-7; 7 bases map to TRBD1. The CDR3 has 14 amino acids. In germline, CDR1 is SEHNR, CDR2 FQNEAQ (reference sequence). V lost 5 bases and J lost 2; bases outside the gene matches: 6.

The CDR3 coding sequence is TGTGCCAGCAGCGTGGGAGGTTTGAGCACAGATACGCAGTATTTT. Encoded protein: CASSVGGLSTDTQYF. V is TRBV9 and J is TRBJ2-3, with a weak D call TRBD2 (6 bases). Germline V gives CDR1 SGDLS, CDR2 YYNGEE. The CDR3 is made up of 15 amino acids. Trimming cost V 2 bases and J 0 bases, with 10 bases left between them.